Only a few counts were recorded for the clone carrying this TCR beta chain. The sample originates from a study of identical twins. The V end lost 2 bases, the J end lost 3 bases, and 8 bases lay between the germline ends. Germline-derived CDR1 and CDR2 are SGHRS and YFSETQ. This CDR3 contains 13 residues. TCRdb reprocessed the 5' RACE reads via MiXCR and lists one record per CDR3 protein. The sample lists roughly 280,000 distinct CDR3 sequences, just under 9.5% occurring once. These same records also appear under a second study, on yellow fever vaccine responses in identical twins.

The chain recombines TRBV5-1 with TRBJ1-1; the D is unclear. Sequencing was done on a sample of CD8+ T cells sorted from blood. The TCR sequence derives from a woman in her late teens or twenties in good health. In nucleotides, the CDR3 is TGCGCCAGCAGCTTCGGAAAACACACTGAAGCTTTCTTT. As protein: CASSFGKHTEAFF.